This T cell receptor beta chain comes out of a study of T cells in Graves' hyperthyroidism and ophthalmopathy. Study overall: The blood sample was taken at first diagnosis, before treatment began.

The sample holds a few counts of this clonotype. Exclusion criteria comprised uncontrolled infection, other autoimmune disease, pregnancy or lactation. Researchers amplified the TCR beta CDR3 regions from RNA transcripts. During a first-round RT-PCR of the TCR CDR3, the HTBI primer set was used. TCRdb re-called the multiplex PCR reads with MiXCR, one entry per CDR3 protein. Among 650,000 to 750,000 distinct CDR3 sequences listed, around 15% were seen once. Germline V gene sequence: CDR1 KGHSH, CDR2 LQKENI. Unmatched junction bases numbered 7, after V lost 5 bases and J lost 4 bases. The CDR3 has 16 amino acids.

The rearrangement joins TRBV18 to TRBJ2-2, with 10 bases aligning to TRBD2. This TCR derives from a young woman with Graves' hyperthyroidism. The sample consisted of blood. DNA of the CDR3: TGTGCCAGCTCAACCCTAGCGGGAGCGGTCACCGGGGAGCTGTTTTTT. Its translation: CASSTLAGAVTGELFF.